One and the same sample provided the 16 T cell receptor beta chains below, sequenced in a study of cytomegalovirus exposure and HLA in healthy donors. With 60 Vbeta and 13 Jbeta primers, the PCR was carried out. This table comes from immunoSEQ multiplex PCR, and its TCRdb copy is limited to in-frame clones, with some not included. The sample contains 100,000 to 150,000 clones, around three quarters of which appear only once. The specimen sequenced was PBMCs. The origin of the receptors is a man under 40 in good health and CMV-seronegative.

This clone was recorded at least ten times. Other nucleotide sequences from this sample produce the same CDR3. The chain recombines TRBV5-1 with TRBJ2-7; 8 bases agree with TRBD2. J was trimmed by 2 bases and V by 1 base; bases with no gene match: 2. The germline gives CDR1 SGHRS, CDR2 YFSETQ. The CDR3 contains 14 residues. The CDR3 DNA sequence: TGCGCCAGCAGCTTGAGCGGGGGTGCCTACGAGCAGTACTTC. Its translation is CASSLSGGAYEQYF.

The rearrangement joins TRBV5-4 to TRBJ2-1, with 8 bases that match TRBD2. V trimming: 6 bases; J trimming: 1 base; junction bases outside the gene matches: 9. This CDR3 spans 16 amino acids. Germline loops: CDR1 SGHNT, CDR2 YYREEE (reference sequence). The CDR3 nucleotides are TGTGCCAGCACCTCCCTTCAGCGGGGGTCCTACAATGAGCAGTTCTTC. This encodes CASTSLQRGSYNEQFF.

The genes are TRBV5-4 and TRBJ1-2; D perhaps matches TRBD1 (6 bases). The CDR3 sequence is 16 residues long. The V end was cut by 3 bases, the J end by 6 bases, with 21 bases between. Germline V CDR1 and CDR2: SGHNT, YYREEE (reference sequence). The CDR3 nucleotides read TGTGCCAGCAGCTCCCCCTCCTGGGGGGGCGCAGATGGCTACACCTTC. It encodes CASSSPSWGGADGYTF.

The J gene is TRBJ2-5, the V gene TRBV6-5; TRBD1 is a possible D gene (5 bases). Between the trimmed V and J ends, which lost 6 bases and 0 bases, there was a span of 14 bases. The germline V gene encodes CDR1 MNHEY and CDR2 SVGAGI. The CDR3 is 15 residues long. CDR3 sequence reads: CASSQTEMYQETQYF. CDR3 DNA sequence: TGTGCCAGCAGCCAGACAGAAATGTACCAAGAGACCCAGTACTTC.

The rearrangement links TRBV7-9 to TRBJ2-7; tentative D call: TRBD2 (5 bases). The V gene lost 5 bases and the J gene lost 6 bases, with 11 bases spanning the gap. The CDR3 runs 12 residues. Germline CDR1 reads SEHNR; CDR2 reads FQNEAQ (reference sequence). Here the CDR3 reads CASSLDRGEQYF. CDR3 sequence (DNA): TGTGCCAGCAGCCTTGACCGGGGCGAGCAGTACTTC.

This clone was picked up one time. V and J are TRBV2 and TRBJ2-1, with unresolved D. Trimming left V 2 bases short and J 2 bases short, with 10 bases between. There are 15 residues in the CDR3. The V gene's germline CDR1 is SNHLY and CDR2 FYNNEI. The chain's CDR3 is CASSEFKAAYNEQFF. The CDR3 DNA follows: TGTGCCAGCAGTGAATTTAAGGCGGCCTACAATGAGCAGTTCTTC.

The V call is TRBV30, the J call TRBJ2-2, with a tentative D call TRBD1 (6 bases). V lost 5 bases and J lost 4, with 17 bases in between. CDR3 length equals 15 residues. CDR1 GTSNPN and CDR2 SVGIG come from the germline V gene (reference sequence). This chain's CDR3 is CAWAFQGIRTGELFF. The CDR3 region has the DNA TGTGCCTGGGCATTCCAGGGGATTCGCACCGGGGAGCTGTTTTTT.

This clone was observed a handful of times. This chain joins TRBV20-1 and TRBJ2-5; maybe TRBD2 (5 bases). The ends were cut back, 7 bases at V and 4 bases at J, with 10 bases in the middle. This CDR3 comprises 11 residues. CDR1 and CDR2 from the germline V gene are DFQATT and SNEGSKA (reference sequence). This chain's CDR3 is CSGRRGETQYF. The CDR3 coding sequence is TGCAGTGGGCGCCGGGGAGAGACCCAGTACTTC.

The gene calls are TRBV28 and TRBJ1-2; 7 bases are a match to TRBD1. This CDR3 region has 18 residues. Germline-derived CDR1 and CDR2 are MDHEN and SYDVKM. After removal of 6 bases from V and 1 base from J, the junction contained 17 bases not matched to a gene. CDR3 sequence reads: CASSGSARGDPYNYGYTF. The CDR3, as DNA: TGTGCCAGCAGCGGAAGCGCCAGGGGGGACCCATATAACTATGGCTACACCTTC.

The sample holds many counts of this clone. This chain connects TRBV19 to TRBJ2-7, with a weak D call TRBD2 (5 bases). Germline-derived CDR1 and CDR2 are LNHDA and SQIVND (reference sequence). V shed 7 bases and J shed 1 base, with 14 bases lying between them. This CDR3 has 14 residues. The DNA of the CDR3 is TGTGCCAGTAAGGAGGCAGTTCAGTCCTACGAGCAGTACTTC. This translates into CASKEAVQSYEQYF.

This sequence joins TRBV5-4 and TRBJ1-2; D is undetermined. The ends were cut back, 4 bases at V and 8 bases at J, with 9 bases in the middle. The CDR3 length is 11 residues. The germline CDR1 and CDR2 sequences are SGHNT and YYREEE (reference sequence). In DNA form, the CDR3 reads TGTGCCAGCAGCAGACCGGGGGGCTACACCTTC. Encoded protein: CASSRPGGYTF.

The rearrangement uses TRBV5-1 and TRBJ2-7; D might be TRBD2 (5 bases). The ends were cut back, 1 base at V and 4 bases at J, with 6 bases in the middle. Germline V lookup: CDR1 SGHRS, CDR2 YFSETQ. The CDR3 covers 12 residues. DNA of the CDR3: TGCGCCAGCAGCTTGCCGGGATACGAGCAGTACTTC. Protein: CASSLPGYEQYF.

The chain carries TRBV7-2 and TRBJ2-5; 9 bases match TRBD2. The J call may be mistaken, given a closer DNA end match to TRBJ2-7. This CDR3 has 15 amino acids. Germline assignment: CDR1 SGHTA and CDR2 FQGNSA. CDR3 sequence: CASSSGASGVYEQYF. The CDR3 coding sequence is TGTGCCAGCAGCTCGGGGGCTAGCGGGGTCTACGAGCAGTACTTC.

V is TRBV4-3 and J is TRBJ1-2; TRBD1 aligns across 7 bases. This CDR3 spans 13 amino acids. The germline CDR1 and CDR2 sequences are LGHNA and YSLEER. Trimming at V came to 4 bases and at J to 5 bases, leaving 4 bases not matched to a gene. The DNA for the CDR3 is TGCGCCAGCAGCCGGGACAGCGCATATGGCTACACCTTC. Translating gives CASSRDSAYGYTF.

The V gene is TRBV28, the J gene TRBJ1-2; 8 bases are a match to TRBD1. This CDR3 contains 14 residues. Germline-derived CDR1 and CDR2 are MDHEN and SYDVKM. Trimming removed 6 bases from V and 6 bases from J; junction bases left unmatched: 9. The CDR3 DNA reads TGTGCCAGCAGCCGGACAGGGTCAGGGGATGGCTACACCTTC. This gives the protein CASSRTGSGDGYTF.

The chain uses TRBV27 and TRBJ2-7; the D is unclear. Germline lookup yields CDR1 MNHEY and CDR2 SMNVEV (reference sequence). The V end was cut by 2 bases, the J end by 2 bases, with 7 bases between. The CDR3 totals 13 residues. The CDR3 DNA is TGTGCCAGCAGTTTAACTCTTCCCTACGAGCAGTACTTC. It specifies CASSLTLPYEQYF.